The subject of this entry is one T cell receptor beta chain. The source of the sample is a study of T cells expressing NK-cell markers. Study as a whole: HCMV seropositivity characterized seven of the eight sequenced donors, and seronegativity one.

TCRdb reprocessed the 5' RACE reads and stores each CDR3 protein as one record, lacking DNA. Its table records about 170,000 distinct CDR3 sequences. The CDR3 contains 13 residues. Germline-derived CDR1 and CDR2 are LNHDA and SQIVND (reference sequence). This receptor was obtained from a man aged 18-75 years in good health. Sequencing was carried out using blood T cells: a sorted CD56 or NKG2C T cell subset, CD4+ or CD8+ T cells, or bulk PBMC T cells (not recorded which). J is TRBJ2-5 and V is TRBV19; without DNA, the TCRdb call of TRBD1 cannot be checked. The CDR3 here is CASSKAGGETQYF.